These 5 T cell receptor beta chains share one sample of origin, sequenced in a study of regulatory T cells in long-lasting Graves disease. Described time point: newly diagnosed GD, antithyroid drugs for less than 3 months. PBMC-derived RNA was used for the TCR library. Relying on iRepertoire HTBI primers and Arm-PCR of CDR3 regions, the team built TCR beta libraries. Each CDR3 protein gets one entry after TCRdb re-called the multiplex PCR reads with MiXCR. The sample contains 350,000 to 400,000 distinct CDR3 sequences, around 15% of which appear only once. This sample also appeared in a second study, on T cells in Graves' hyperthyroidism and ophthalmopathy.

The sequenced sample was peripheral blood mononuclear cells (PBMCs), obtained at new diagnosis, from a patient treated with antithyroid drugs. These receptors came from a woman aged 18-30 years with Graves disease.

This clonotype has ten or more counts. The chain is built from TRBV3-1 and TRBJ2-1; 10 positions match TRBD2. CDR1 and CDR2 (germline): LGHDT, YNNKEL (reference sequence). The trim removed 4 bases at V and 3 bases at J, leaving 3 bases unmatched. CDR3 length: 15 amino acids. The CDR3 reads CASSPSGRVYNEQFF. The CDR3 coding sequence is TGTGCCAGCAGCCCGAGCGGGAGGGTCTACAATGAGCAGTTCTTC.

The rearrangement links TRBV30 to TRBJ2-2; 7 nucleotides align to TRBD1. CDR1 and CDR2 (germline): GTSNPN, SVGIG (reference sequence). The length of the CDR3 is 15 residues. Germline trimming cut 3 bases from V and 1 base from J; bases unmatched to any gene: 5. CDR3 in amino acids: CAWSPRDRNTGELFF. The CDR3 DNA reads TGTGCCTGGAGCCCCCGGGACAGGAACACCGGGGAGCTGTTTTTT.

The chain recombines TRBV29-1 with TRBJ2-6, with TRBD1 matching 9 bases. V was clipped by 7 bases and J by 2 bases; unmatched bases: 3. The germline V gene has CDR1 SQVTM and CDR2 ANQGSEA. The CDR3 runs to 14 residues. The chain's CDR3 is CSAGDRAGANVLTF. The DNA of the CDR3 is TGCAGCGCAGGGGACAGGGCTGGGGCCAACGTCCTGACTTTC.

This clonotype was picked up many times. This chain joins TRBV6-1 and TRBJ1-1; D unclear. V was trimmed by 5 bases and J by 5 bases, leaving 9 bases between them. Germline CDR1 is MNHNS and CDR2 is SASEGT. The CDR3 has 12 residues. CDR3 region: CASSIKGTEAFF. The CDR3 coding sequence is TGTGCCAGCAGTATTAAAGGAACTGAAGCTTTCTTT.

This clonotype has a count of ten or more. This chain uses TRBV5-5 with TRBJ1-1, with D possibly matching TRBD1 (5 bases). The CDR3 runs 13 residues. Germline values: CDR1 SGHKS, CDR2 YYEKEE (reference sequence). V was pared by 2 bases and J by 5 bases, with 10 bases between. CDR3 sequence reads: CASSFGSGTEAFF. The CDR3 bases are TGTGCCAGCAGCTTTGGTTCAGGGACTGAAGCTTTCTTT.